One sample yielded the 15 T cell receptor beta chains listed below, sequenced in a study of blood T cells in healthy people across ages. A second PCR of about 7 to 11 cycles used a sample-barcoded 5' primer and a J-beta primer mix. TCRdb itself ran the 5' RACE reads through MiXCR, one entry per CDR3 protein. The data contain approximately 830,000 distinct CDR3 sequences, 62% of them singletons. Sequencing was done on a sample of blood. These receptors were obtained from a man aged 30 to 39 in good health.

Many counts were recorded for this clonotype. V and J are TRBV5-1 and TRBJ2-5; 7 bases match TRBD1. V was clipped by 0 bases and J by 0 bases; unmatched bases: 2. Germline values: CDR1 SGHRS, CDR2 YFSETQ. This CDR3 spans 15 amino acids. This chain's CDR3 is CASSLAGQNQETQYF. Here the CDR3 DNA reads TGCGCCAGCAGCTTGGCGGGACAGAACCAAGAGACCCAGTACTTC. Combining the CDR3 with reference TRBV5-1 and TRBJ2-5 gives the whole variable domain KAGVTQTPRYLIKTRGQQVTLSCSPISGHRSVSWYQQTPGQGLQFLFEYFSETQRNKGNFPGRFSGRQFSNSRSEMNVSTLELGDSALYLCASSLAGQNQETQYFGPGTRLLVL.

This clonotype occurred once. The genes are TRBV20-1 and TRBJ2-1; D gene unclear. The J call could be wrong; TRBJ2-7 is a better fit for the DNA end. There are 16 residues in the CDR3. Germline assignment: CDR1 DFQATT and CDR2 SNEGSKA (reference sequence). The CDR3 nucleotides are TGCAGTGCTAGAGACGGAAGCAGGAGCTCCTACAATGAGCAGTACTTC. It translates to CSARDGSRSSYNEQYF.

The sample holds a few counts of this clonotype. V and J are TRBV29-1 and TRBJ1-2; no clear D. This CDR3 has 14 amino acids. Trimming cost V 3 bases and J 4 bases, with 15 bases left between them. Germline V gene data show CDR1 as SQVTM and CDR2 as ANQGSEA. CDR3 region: CSVDNGGVGYGYTF. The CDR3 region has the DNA TGCAGCGTTGATAACGGCGGCGTCGGCTATGGCTACACCTTC. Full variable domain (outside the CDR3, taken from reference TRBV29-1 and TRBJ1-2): SAVISQKPSRDICQRGTSLTIQCQVDSQVTMMFWYRQQPGQSLTLIATANQGSEATYESGFVIDKFPISRPNLTFSTLTVSNMSPEDSSIYLCSVDNGGVGYGYTFGSGTRLTVV.

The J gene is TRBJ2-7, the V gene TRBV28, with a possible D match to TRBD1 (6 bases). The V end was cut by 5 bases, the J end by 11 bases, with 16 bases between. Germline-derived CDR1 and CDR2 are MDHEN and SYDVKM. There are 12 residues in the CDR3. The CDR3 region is CASSTTGKGEYF. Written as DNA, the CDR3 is TGTGCCAGCAGTACTACAGGGAAGGGAGAGTACTTC.

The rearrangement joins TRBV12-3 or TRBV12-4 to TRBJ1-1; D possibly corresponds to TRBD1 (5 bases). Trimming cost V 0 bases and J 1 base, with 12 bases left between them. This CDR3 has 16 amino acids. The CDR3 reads CASSLAGGERNTEAFF. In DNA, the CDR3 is TGTGCCAGCAGTTTAGCTGGGGGGGAGCGGAACACTGAAGCTTTCTTT.

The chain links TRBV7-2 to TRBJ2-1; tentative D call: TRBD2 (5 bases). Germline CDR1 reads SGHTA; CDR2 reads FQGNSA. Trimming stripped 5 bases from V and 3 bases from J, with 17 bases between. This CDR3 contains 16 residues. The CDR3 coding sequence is TGTGCCAGCAGCCCACCCGGAGCGGTTGTCTACAATGAGCAGTTCTTC. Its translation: CASSPPGAVVYNEQFF.

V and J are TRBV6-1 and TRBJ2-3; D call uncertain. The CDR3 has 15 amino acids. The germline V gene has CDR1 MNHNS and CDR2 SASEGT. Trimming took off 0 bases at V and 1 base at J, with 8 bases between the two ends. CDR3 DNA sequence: TGTGCCAGCAGTGAAGCGGCCAGTCGCACAGATACGCAGTATTTT. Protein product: CASSEAASRTDTQYF.

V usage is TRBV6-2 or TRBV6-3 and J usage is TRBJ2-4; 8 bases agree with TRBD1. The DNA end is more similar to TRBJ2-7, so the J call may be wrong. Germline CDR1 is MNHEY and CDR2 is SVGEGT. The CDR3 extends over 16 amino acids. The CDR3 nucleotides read TGTGCCAGCAGTTACTCCTTCGACAGGGGTGGATACGAGCAGTACTTC. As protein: CASSYSFDRGGYEQYF.

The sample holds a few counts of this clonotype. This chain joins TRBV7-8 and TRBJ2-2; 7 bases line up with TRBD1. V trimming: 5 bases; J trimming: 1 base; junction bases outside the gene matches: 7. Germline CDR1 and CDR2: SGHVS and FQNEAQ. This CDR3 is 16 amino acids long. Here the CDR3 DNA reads TGTGCCAGCAGCCGTGCCGGGACAGAGAACACCGGGGAGCTGTTTTTT. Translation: CASSRAGTENTGELFF.

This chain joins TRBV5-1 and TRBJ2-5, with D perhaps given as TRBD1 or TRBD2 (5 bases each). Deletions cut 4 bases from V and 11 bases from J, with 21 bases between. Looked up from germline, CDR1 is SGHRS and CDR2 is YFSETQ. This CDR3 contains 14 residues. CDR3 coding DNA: TGCGCCAGCAGCACCTTAACAGCGGACAAGGAGCAGTACTTC. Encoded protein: CASSTLTADKEQYF. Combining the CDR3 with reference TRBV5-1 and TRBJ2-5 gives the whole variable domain KAGVTQTPRYLIKTRGQQVTLSCSPISGHRSVSWYQQTPGQGLQFLFEYFSETQRNKGNFPGRFSGRQFSNSRSEMNVSTLELGDSALYLCASSTLTADKEQYFGPGTRLLVL.

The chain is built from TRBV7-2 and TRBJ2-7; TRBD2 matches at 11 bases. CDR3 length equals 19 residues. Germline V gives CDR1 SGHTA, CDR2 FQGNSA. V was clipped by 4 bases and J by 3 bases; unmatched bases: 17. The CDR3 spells CASSSPLGTSGSKGYEQYF. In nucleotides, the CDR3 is TGTGCCAGCAGCTCCCCACTGGGGACTAGCGGTTCTAAGGGCTACGAGCAGTACTTC.

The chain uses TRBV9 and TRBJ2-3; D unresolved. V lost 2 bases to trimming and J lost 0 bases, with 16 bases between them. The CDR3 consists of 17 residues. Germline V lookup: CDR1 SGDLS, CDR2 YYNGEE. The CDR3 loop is CASSVDLVRYSTDTQYF. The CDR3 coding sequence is TGTGCCAGCAGCGTCGACCTTGTTCGGTACAGCACAGATACGCAGTATTTT.

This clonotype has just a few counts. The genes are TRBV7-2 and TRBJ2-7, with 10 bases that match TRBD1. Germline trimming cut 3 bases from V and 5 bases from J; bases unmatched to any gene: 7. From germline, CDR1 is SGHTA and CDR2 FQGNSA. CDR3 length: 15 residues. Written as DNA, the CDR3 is TGTGCCAGCAGCTTCTCCGACAGGGGGCAAAACGAGCAGTACTTC. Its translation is CASSFSDRGQNEQYF.

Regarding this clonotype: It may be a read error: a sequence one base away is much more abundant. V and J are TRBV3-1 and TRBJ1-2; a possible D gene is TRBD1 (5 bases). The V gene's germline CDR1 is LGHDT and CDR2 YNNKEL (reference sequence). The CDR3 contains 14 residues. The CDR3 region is CASSQGSGAYDYTF. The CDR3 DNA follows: TGTGCCAGCAGCCAAGGTTCCGGGGCCTATGACTACACCTTC.

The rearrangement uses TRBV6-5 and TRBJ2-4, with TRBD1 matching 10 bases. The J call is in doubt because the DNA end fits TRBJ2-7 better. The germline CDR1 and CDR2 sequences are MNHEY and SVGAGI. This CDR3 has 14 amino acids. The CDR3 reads CASIRGTGEGEQYF. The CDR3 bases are TGTGCCAGCATCCGGGGGACAGGGGAGGGCGAGCAGTACTTC.